The source of this T cell receptor beta chain is a study of OX40 agonist ivuxolimab in advanced cancers. Overall study: Every 2 weeks, patients got intravenous ivuxolimab at one of six dose levels (0.01-10 mg/kg). Of the participants, 40% had some prior anti-PD-1, anti-PD-L1 or anti-CTLA-4 therapy, which was allowed. Dose-escalation cases comprised hepatocellular carcinoma, melanoma, renal cell or head and neck cancer.

CDR3 length equals 14 residues. Deletions cut 4 bases from V and 0 bases from J, with 13 bases between. Germline V gene sequence: CDR1 SQVTM, CDR2 ANQGSEA. Generated by immunoSEQ multiplex PCR, the TCRdb table keeps only in-frame clones and is missing some. Counted here are tens of thousands of clones, around 86% occurring once; the ten biggest clones make up over 2%. Autoimmune disease history or systemic immunosuppression meant exclusion. The sequence was obtained from an adult with an advanced solid tumor such as melanoma, head and neck, liver or kidney cancer. The specimen comprised CD4+ or CD8+ T cells sorted from blood, sampled in a trial of the OX40 agonist ivuxolimab. The V call is TRBV29-1, the J call TRBJ2-7; no definite D call. The DNA of the CDR3 is TGCAGCGTTGCGAAGGGTTCGCCCTCCTACGAGCAGTACTTC. The encoded protein is CSVAKGSPSYEQYF.